This T cell receptor beta chain was captured by sequencing in a study of metastatic and nonmetastatic thyroid tumors. Study-level information: Where malignant and benign thyroid patients were concerned, repertoires were compared across blood and tumor or nodule tissue.

Trimming took off 6 bases at V and 7 bases at J, with 16 bases between the two ends. Germline CDR1 reads MNHEY; CDR2 reads SMNVEV (reference sequence). There are 15 residues in the CDR3. The authors' processing: The distant-metastasis classifier for papillary thyroid cancer was built from CDR3 differences across clinicopathological groups. TCRdb re-called the PCR reads with MiXCR. Here the V and J calls rest on TCRdb's processing, not on the authors' analysis. The data contain 15,000 to 20,000 clones, around 14% of them singletons. Judged by abundance, this clone is medium-sized (0.01 to 0.1%). Until they underwent thyroid surgery, no patient had received any treatment.

The receptor was isolated from a female donor with papillary thyroid cancer or a benign thyroid nodule (not recorded which). Some clones in this sample may be carry-over from other donors' samples. The chain has TRBV27 and TRBJ1-6; D is possibly TRBD1 (5 bases). Sequenced material: blood. The CDR3 is CASSRDPYNNSPLHF. In DNA, the CDR3 is TGTGCCAGCAGCCGGGACCCGTACAACAATTCACCCCTCCACTTT.